The 14 T cell receptor beta chains given below trace back to one sample, sequenced in a study of HIV-infected patients and healthy controls. The repertoire came from unfractionated whole blood and reflected all unsorted peripheral T cells. 500 ng RNA was reverse transcribed with alpha and beta constant-region primers. Using multiplexing indices, alpha and beta chain libraries were generated apart by chain-specific third strand synthesis. One entry per CDR3 protein results from TCRdb running MiXCR on the 5' RACE reads. This table has about 19,000 distinct CDR3 sequences, over 7% appearing once. The sequenced sample consisted of blood. These receptors were obtained from an adult in good health.

This clonotype has more than one count but fewer than ten. This chain connects TRBV19 to TRBJ1-1; D gene uncertain. Germline assignment: CDR1 LNHDA and CDR2 SQIVND (reference sequence). CDR3 length: 15 amino acids. Trimming took 1 base from V and 1 from J, leaving 10 bases between them. Written as DNA, the CDR3 is TGTGCCAGTAGTATAGCCAGGAAACCGAACACTGAAGCTTTCTTT. Translation: CASSIARKPNTEAFF. Filled out from reference TRBV19 and TRBJ1-1, the complete variable domain reads DGGITQSPKYLFRKEGQNVTLSCEQNLNHDAMYWYRQDPGQGLRLIYYSQIVNDFQKGDIAEGYSVSREKKESFPLTVTSAQKNPTAFYLCASSIARKPNTEAFFGQGTRLTVV.

This sequence joins TRBV7-2 and TRBJ2-3, with D tentatively TRBD2 (5 bases). The CDR3 is 14 residues long. Germline V CDR1 and CDR2: SGHTA, FQGNSA. V lost 4 bases to trimming and J lost 6 bases, with 14 bases between them. The CDR3 sequence: CASSSGLHGDTQYF. The CDR3 bases are TGTGCCAGCAGCTCCGGACTCCATGGGGATACGCAGTATTTT.

In this sample, this clonotype turned up many times. J is TRBJ1-1 and V is TRBV6-2 or TRBV6-3; no firm D call. This CDR3 comprises 14 residues. V gave up 4 bases and J gave up 4 bases, with 13 bases separating them. From germline, CDR1 is MNHEY and CDR2 SVGEGT. The DNA for the CDR3 is TGTGCCAGCAGTTCTCGAACCTCTGCCACTGAAGCTTTCTTT. Translation: CASSSRTSATEAFF.

This clonotype was seen repeatedly, ten times or more. The V call is TRBV12-3 or TRBV12-4, the J call TRBJ1-5; perhaps TRBD1 as D (6 bases). Trimming cost V 6 bases and J 1 base, with 13 bases left between them. The CDR3 is 15 amino acids. CDR3 bases: TGTGCCAGCAGCCGTTCAGGGGACAGCAATCAGCCCCAGCATTTT. Translation: CASSRSGDSNQPQHF.

This clonotype was observed at least ten times. V is TRBV12-3 or TRBV12-4 and J is TRBJ1-2; tentatively, D is TRBD1 (6 bases). Trimming took off 3 bases at V and 7 bases at J, with 18 bases between the two ends. This CDR3 region has 15 residues. CDR3 residues: CASSFGGQGTSGYTF. In nucleotides, the CDR3 is TGTGCCAGCAGTTTTGGAGGCCAGGGGACGAGTGGCTACACCTTC.

This clonotype has ten or more counts. This chain links TRBV12-3 or TRBV12-4 with TRBJ2-1, with 8 bases matching TRBD1. The trim removed 7 bases at V and 3 bases at J, leaving 5 bases unmatched. The CDR3 consists of 14 residues. This CDR3 reads CASTRTGSYNEQFF. CDR3 in DNA: TGTGCCAGCACTCGGACAGGGAGCTACAATGAGCAGTTCTTC.

In its sample, this clonotype is medium-sized (0.01 to 0.1%). The gene calls are TRBV2 and TRBJ1-1; D is unclear. Germline lookup yields CDR1 SNHLY and CDR2 FYNNEI. V gave up 1 base and J gave up 6 bases, with 6 bases separating them. The CDR3 is 12 residues long. The CDR3 DNA reads TGTGCCAGCAGTGAAGAAGGGCCTGAAGCTTTCTTT. This translates into CASSEEGPEAFF.

By its share, this clonotype is medium-sized. The rearrangement joins TRBV7-6 to TRBJ2-2, with D maybe TRBD1 (6 bases). The CDR3 has 14 amino acids. V was trimmed by 5 bases and J by 5 bases, leaving 12 bases between them. Germline assignment: CDR1 SGHVS and CDR2 FNYEAQ. Here the CDR3 reads CASSMATGTGELFF. CDR3 coding DNA: TGTGCCAGCAGCATGGCCACAGGGACCGGGGAGCTGTTTTTT.

This clonotype was picked up many times. CDR3 sequence (DNA): TGTGCCAGCAGCCTCGGTCCCCCTATGTATGGCTACACCTTC. Translated, it gives CASSLGPPMYGYTF. This chain links TRBV12-3 or TRBV12-4 with TRBJ1-2, with D hard to call. The CDR3 has 14 amino acids. The V gene lost 6 bases and the J gene lost 5 bases, with 16 bases spanning the gap.

This clonotype has a count of ten or more. The rearrangement links TRBV12-3 or TRBV12-4 to TRBJ2-3; no definite D call. The CDR3 contains 16 residues. Trimming removed 3 bases from V and 4 bases from J, with 17 bases in between. Here the CDR3 reads CASSFFSHGTADTQYF. The DNA for the CDR3 is TGTGCCAGCAGTTTCTTCTCTCACGGAACCGCAGATACGCAGTATTTT.

In this sample, this clonotype turned up many times. This rearrangement joins TRBV7-9 to TRBJ1-1; D is undetermined. The CDR3 is 16 amino acids. The ends were cut back, 1 base at V and 3 bases at J, with 15 bases in the middle. Germline V gene lookup returns CDR1 SEHNR and CDR2 FQNEAQ (reference sequence). The CDR3 DNA reads as TGTGCCAGCAGCTTAGGTATTGGAGGGATGGACACTGAAGCTTTCTTT. This sequence encodes CASSLGIGGMDTEAFF. Filled out from reference TRBV7-9 and TRBJ1-1, the complete variable domain reads DTGVSQNPRHKITKRGQNVTFRCDPISEHNRLYWYRQTLGQGPEFLTYFQNEAQLEKSRLLSDRFSAERPKGSFSTLEIQRTEQGDSAMYLCASSLGIGGMDTEAFFGQGTRLTVV.

This clonotype was seen at least ten times. This chain connects TRBV20-1 to TRBJ2-7, with D possibly TRBD2 on 6 matching bases. Per germline, CDR1 DFQATT and CDR2 SNEGSKA (reference sequence). The CDR3 is 14 amino acids. V lost 3 bases to trimming and J lost 4 bases, with 16 bases between them. DNA of the CDR3: TGCAGTGCTAGGGAGGGCGAGCAGATTTACGAGCAGTACTTC. It yields the protein CSAREGEQIYEQYF.

In its sample, this clonotype was seen many times. This chain joins TRBV5-1 and TRBJ1-1, with D perhaps matching TRBD1 (5 bases). Germline V gives CDR1 SGHRS, CDR2 YFSETQ. The CDR3 loop spans 15 amino acids. V dropped 0 bases and J dropped 2 bases, with 11 bases sitting between them. The CDR3 bases are TGCGCCAGCAGCTTGGTGGCGGGACTAAACACTGAAGCTTTCTTT. Residues: CASSLVAGLNTEAFF.

This clonotype occurred many times. The chain combines TRBV6-5 with TRBJ1-1; the D gene is possibly TRBD1 (6 bases). The V and J ends lost 3 bases and 0 bases respectively, with 14 bases between them. The CDR3 contains 16 residues. Per germline, CDR1 MNHEY and CDR2 SVGAGI. The CDR3 bases are TGTGCCAGCAGTTATCGCTGGGGGCAGCTGAACACTGAAGCTTTCTTT. It encodes CASSYRWGQLNTEAFF.